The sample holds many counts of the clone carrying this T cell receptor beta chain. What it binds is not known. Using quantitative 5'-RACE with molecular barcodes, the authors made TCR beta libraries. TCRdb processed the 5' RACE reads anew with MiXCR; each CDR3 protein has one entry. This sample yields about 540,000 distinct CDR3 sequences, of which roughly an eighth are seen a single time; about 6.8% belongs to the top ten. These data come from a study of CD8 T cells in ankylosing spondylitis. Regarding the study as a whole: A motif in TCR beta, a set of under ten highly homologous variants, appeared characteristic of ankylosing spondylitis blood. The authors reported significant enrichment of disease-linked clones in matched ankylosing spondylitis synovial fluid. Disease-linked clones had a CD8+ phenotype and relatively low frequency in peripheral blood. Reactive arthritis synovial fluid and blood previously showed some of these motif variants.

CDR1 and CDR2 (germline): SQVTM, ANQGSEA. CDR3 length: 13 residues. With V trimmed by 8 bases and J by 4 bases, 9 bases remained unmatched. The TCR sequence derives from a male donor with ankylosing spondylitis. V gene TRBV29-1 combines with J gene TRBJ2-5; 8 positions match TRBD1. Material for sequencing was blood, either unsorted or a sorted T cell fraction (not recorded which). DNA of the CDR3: TGCAGCATCCGGACAGGGCAGGGAGAGACCCAGTACTTC. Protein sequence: CSIRTGQGETQYF.